This entry lists 32 T cell receptor beta chains sequenced from one sample in a study of blood T cells in healthy people across ages. It was with a sample-barcoded 5' primer and a J-beta primer mix that a second PCR of roughly 7 to 12 cycles was run. TCRdb passed the 5' RACE reads through MiXCR, listing each CDR3 protein once. Among about 650,000 distinct CDR3 sequences listed, about 34% were seen once. Sequencing was carried out using blood. The receptors originated from an elderly woman in good health.

This clonotype was seen at least ten times. This chain connects TRBV20-1 to TRBJ1-1; maybe TRBD1 (6 bases). Trimming took 6 bases from V and 8 from J, leaving 22 bases between them. Germline CDR1 and CDR2: DFQATT and SNEGSKA (reference sequence). The CDR3 is made up of 14 amino acids. This CDR3 is CSAPPTGRGTEAFF. DNA of the CDR3: TGCAGTGCCCCCCCGACAGGTCGGGGGACCGAAGCTTTCTTT.

This clonotype was seen ten or more times. V usage is TRBV7-3 and J usage is TRBJ2-3, with TRBD2 identical over 10 bases. In germline, CDR1 is SGHTA, CDR2 FQGTGA. The CDR3 contains 16 residues. The junction had 5 bases not matched to a gene; V was cut back by 0 bases and J by 5 bases. The CDR3 protein is CASSLTPSGGIDTQYF. The CDR3, as DNA: TGTGCCAGCAGCTTAACGCCTAGCGGGGGAATAGATACGCAGTATTTT.

This chain joins TRBV7-2 and TRBJ1-2; the D is unclear. V gave up 1 base and J gave up 1 base, with 13 bases separating them. The length of the CDR3 is 16 residues. Germline-derived CDR1 and CDR2 are SGHTA and FQGNSA. The CDR3 DNA reads as TGTGCCAGCAGCTTAGATCCGGTCCAGCGTAACTATGGCTACACCTTC. It encodes CASSLDPVQRNYGYTF.

The V call is TRBV7-2, the J call TRBJ1-3; D unresolved. CDR3 length equals 14 residues. V was shortened by 0 bases and J by 2 bases, with 5 bases between the two germline ends. CDR1 is SGHTA and CDR2 is FQGNSA in the germline V gene. The CDR3 protein is CASSLAGTGNTIYF. CDR3 sequence (DNA): TGTGCCAGCAGCTTAGCCGGGACTGGAAACACCATATATTTT.

There are many counts of this clonotype. This chain uses TRBV9 with TRBJ1-2, with 10 bases identical to TRBD1. The V segment lost 2 bases and the J segment 6 bases; nucleotides outside the gene matches: 4. Germline V lookup: CDR1 SGDLS, CDR2 YYNGEE. This CDR3 is built from 14 residues. The CDR3 DNA reads as TGTGCCAGCAGCGTCATGGGACAGGGGAATGGCTACACCTTC. Its protein is CASSVMGQGNGYTF.

V and J are TRBV10-3 and TRBJ2-4; D is ambiguous. The CDR3 totals 15 residues. The germline CDR1 and CDR2 sequences are ENHRY and SYGVKD. V was cut by 3 bases and J by 0 bases, with 9 bases left in between. The DNA of the CDR3 is TGTGCCATCAGTGATACCAGCGAAGCCAAAAACATTCAGTACTTC. Translated: CAISDTSEAKNIQYF.

This clonotype was observed a single time. The gene calls are TRBV10-3 and TRBJ1-2; D ambiguous. Trimming took off 10 bases at V and 0 bases at J, with 6 bases between the two ends. CDR1 is ENHRY and CDR2 is SYGVKD in the germline V gene. The CDR3 is made up of 11 amino acids. CDR3 nucleotides: TGTGCCACCTCAACTAACTATGGCTACACCTTC. It codes for CATSTNYGYTF.

In its sample, this clonotype was seen a few times. A read error may explain this, as a much larger clone is one base away. V and J are TRBV4-2 and TRBJ2-7; the D is unclear. The CDR3 runs 17 residues. Trimming pared 1 base from V and 7 bases from J, leaving 23 bases between. The germline V gene encodes CDR1 LGHNA and CDR2 YNFKEQ. CDR3: CASSQATLGIADNEQYF. Written as DNA, the CDR3 is TGTGCCAGCAGCCAAGCGACCCTAGGCATAGCTGACAATGAGCAGTACTTC.

The chain recombines TRBV7-8 with TRBJ1-1, with TRBD1 as a possible D gene (5 bases). Germline CDR1 and CDR2: SGHVS and FQNEAQ. Trimming cost V 2 bases and J 0 bases, with 13 bases left between them. The CDR3 is 16 residues long. The CDR3 loop reads CASSLRGGGMNTEAFF. The DNA of the CDR3 is TGTGCCAGCAGCTTACGCGGGGGTGGGATGAACACTGAAGCTTTCTTT.

This clonotype has a count of ten or more. The chain employs TRBV10-3 and TRBJ2-7; D is uncertain. The CDR3 spans 12 residues. CDR1 is ENHRY and CDR2 is SYGVKD in the germline V gene. The V end lost 4 bases, the J end lost 3 bases, and 7 bases lay between the germline ends. The CDR3 reads CAISGKGYEQYF. DNA for the CDR3: TGTGCCATCAGTGGCAAGGGCTACGAGCAGTACTTC.

In this sample, this clonotype turned up many times. The chain uses TRBV6-5 and TRBJ1-5; D is ambiguous. The CDR3 contains 14 residues. V lost 5 bases and J 8 bases, leaving 16 bases between the germline ends. CDR1 and CDR2 (germline): MNHEY, SVGAGI. The CDR3 protein is CASSPGVSYEPQHF. The CDR3, as DNA: TGTGCCAGCAGTCCCGGCGTCAGCTACGAGCCCCAGCATTTT.

In its sample, this clonotype was seen many times. The chain is built from TRBV2 and TRBJ2-5; 7 bases agree with TRBD2. The junction had 9 bases not matched to a gene; V was cut back by 6 bases and J by 5 bases. The CDR3 is 14 amino acids. Per germline, CDR1 SNHLY and CDR2 FYNNEI. This chain's CDR3 is CASSGGTSLETQYF. In DNA, the CDR3 is TGTGCCAGCAGCGGGGGGACCTCCTTGGAGACCCAGTACTTC.

The count of this clonotype is one. V and J are TRBV20-1 and TRBJ2-4, with D maybe TRBD2 (6 bases). V was pared by 4 bases and J by 2 bases, with 12 bases between. The CDR3 is made up of 14 amino acids. Germline V gene sequence: CDR1 DFQATT, CDR2 SNEGSKA (reference sequence). In DNA form, the CDR3 reads TGCAGTGCTATCGATAGCGGATCCAAAAACATTCAGTACTTC. The encoded protein is CSAIDSGSKNIQYF.

This clonotype was counted ten times or more. V and J are TRBV7-2 and TRBJ2-7, with a tentative D call TRBD1 (6 bases). The CDR3 sequence is 16 residues long. The germline CDR1 and CDR2 sequences are SGHTA and FQGNSA. V lost 1 base to trimming and J lost 0 bases, with 13 bases between them. The CDR3 DNA follows: TGTGCCAGCAGCTTAGAAGGGACAATACCCTCCTACGAGCAGTACTTC. Translated, it gives CASSLEGTIPSYEQYF.

About this clonotype: One end of the junction varies from germline; a read error may be responsible. The V gene is TRBV7-9, the J gene TRBJ2-7; no reliable D call. CDR1 and CDR2 from the germline V gene are SEHNR and FQNEAQ (reference sequence). The CDR3 loop spans 14 amino acids. The CDR3, as DNA: TGTGCCAGCAGCTGGTCCACTCACTCCTACGAGCAATACTTC. Residues: CASSWSTHSYEQYF.

This clonotype was picked up many times. The rearrangement joins TRBV20-1 to TRBJ2-4; D is perhaps TRBD1 or TRBD2 (5 bases each). The CDR3 covers 14 residues. The germline CDR1 and CDR2 sequences are DFQATT and SNEGSKA (reference sequence). V was shortened by 5 bases and J by 7 bases, with 18 bases between the two germline ends. CDR3 DNA sequence: TGCAGTGCTGGGACCCCGGAGGTGGAGAACATTCAGTACTTC. This encodes CSAGTPEVENIQYF.

V gene TRBV9 combines with J gene TRBJ1-2; D uncertain. The germline V gene encodes CDR1 SGDLS and CDR2 YYNGEE. The CDR3 has 14 residues. The V gene lost 4 bases and the J gene lost 8 bases, with 18 bases spanning the gap. This CDR3 reads CASSSSNYLGGYTF. CDR3 in DNA: TGTGCCAGCAGCTCCTCCAACTACCTGGGGGGCTACACCTTC. Looking up the rest from reference TRBV9 and TRBJ1-2 gives the full variable domain: DSGVTQTPKHLITATGQRVTLRCSPRSGDLSVYWYQQSLDQGLQFLIQYYNGEERAKGNILERFSAQQFPDLHSELNLSSLELGDSALYFCASSSSNYLGGYTFGSGTRLTVV.

The table lists this clonotype with many counts. This chain connects TRBV9 to TRBJ2-3, with 9 bases matching TRBD2. This CDR3 comprises 17 residues. The trim removed 4 bases at V and 6 bases at J, leaving 15 bases unmatched. Germline CDR1 is SGDLS and CDR2 is YYNGEE. The CDR3 DNA is TGTGCCAGCAGCCAAAGTTTTCGCGGGGGGGTTCATGATACGCAGTATTTT. This sequence encodes CASSQSFRGGVHDTQYF.

The table lists this clonotype with many counts. V is TRBV4-3 and J is TRBJ1-2; a weak D match, TRBD1 (6 bases). Germline V lookup: CDR1 LGHNA, CDR2 YSLEER. The CDR3 length is 14 residues. V dropped 0 bases and J dropped 2 bases, with 7 bases sitting between them. This CDR3 reads CASSQDGQNYGYTF. CDR3 bases: TGCGCCAGCAGCCAAGATGGACAGAACTATGGCTACACCTTC.

This clonotype was detected a few times. The chain joins TRBV30 to TRBJ1-1, with a tentative D call TRBD1 (6 bases). CDR1 GTSNPN and CDR2 SVGIG come from the germline V gene (reference sequence). The CDR3 is made up of 12 amino acids. V lost 7 bases and J 4 bases, leaving 13 bases between the germline ends. DNA of the CDR3: TGTGCCTTTCAACAGGGTATCACTGAAGCTTTCTTT. Encoded protein: CAFQQGITEAFF.

This clonotype was observed many times. The CDR3 region is CASSSTGGAPGYTF. DNA of the CDR3: TGTGCCAGCAGCTCGACGGGGGGGGCGCCGGGCTACACCTTC. The chain joins TRBV7-3 to TRBJ1-2; perhaps TRBD1 as D (6 bases). V lost 4 bases and J 8 bases, leaving 17 bases between the germline ends. The CDR3 sequence is 14 residues long. The germline V gene has CDR1 SGHTA and CDR2 FQGTGA.

The sample holds many counts of this clonotype. The V and J genes are TRBV12-3 or TRBV12-4 and TRBJ1-2; no clear D. The CDR3 sequence is 12 residues long. Trimming took off 2 bases at V and 3 bases at J, with 4 bases between the two ends. CDR3 nucleotides: TGTGCCAGCAGTTTATTTGACTATGGCTACACCTTC. Protein product: CASSLFDYGYTF.

The table lists this clonotype with a few counts. It may be a read error: a sequence one base away is much more abundant. V usage is TRBV29-1 and J usage is TRBJ2-1; 11 bases map to TRBD2. The J call may be faulty, since TRBJ2-7 better matches the DNA end. This CDR3 is 16 amino acids long. In germline, CDR1 is SQVTM, CDR2 ANQGSEA. The CDR3 spells CSVEPMTSGDYNEQYF. The DNA for the CDR3 is TGCAGCGTTGAACCAATGACTAGCGGGGACTACAATGAGCAGTACTTC.

The chain carries TRBV7-6 and TRBJ2-1; D gene uncertain. In germline, CDR1 is SGHVS, CDR2 FNYEAQ. The CDR3 covers 13 residues. Trimming left V 1 base short and J 8 bases short, with 9 bases between. This CDR3 reads CASSLEGWYEQFF. The CDR3 DNA reads as TGTGCCAGCAGCTTAGAGGGCTGGTATGAGCAGTTCTTC.

In its sample, this clonotype was seen a few times. This chain links TRBV7-2 with TRBJ2-4; no definite D call. V was cut by 1 base and J by 0 bases, with 7 bases left in between. Germline V gene sequence: CDR1 SGHTA, CDR2 FQGNSA. The CDR3 has 15 amino acids. CDR3 sequence reads: CASSLGQLAKNIQYF. Written as DNA, the CDR3 is TGTGCCAGCAGCTTAGGTCAGTTAGCCAAAAACATTCAGTACTTC.

This clonotype came up a few times. The rearrangement joins TRBV10-3 to TRBJ1-5; 8 bases are shared with TRBD1. J lost 5 bases, V lost 4 bases, and 10 bases had no gene match. The CDR3 runs to 16 residues. Germline loops: CDR1 ENHRY, CDR2 SYGVKD. DNA for the CDR3: TGTGCCATCAGTGGACATAGGGCAGGGGGCGATCAGCCCCAGCATTTT. Its translation: CAISGHRAGGDQPQHF.

The chain employs TRBV28 and TRBJ2-7; the D is unclear. V dropped 3 bases and J dropped 5 bases, with 14 bases sitting between them. Looked up from germline, CDR1 is MDHEN and CDR2 is SYDVKM. The CDR3 spans 14 residues. The CDR3, as DNA: TGTGCCAGCAGTTTGTCCATCCTCTTCCACGAGCAGTACTTC. Protein sequence: CASSLSILFHEQYF.

This clonotype appeared once. This rearrangement joins TRBV7-9 to TRBJ2-1; no clear D gene. V dropped 6 bases and J dropped 7 bases, with 16 bases sitting between them. The germline V gene has CDR1 SEHNR and CDR2 FQNEAQ (reference sequence). This CDR3 has 14 residues. The CDR3 region has the DNA TGTGCCAGCAGAAAGGATTCGGCCCGAAATGAGCAGTTCTTC. Translation gives CASRKDSARNEQFF.

This clonotype appeared many times. The chain couples TRBV2 to TRBJ2-1; maybe TRBD1 (5 bases). The CDR3 is made up of 13 amino acids. V shed 2 bases and J shed 4 bases, with 6 bases lying between them. CDR1 is SNHLY, CDR2 FYNNEI, per germline. CDR3 protein: CASSEQGYNEQFF. Written as DNA, the CDR3 is TGTGCCAGCAGTGAACAGGGTTACAATGAGCAGTTCTTC.

The chain uses TRBV25-1 and TRBJ2-3, with TRBD2 matching over 9 bases. This CDR3 has 16 residues. The junction had 12 bases not matched to a gene; V was cut back by 5 bases and J by 6 bases. Germline V gives CDR1 MGHDK, CDR2 SYGVNS. Here the CDR3 reads CASSRTSEAPWDTQYF. The CDR3 nucleotides read TGTGCCAGCAGTAGGACTAGCGAGGCCCCTTGGGATACGCAGTATTTT.

V is TRBV6-1 and J is TRBJ2-2, with 7 nucleotides matching TRBD1. Losses at the gene ends were 2 bases for V and 6 bases for J; bases not matched to a gene: 6. The CDR3 loop spans 15 amino acids. In germline, CDR1 is MNHNS, CDR2 SASEGT. The CDR3 protein is CASSERQGMAGELFF. CDR3 nucleotide sequence: TGTGCCAGCAGTGAACGACAGGGTATGGCCGGGGAGCTGTTTTTT.

This clonotype was detected once. This may stem from a read error, because a much larger clone lies one nucleotide away. The chain recombines TRBV12-3 or TRBV12-4 with TRBJ1-5; D gene ambiguous. This CDR3 spans 13 amino acids. Deletions cut 6 bases from V and 11 bases from J, with 17 bases between. CDR3 protein: CASRLELFSAQHF. CDR3 DNA: TGTGCCAGCAGGTTGGAGTTGTTTTCGGCCCAGCATTTT.